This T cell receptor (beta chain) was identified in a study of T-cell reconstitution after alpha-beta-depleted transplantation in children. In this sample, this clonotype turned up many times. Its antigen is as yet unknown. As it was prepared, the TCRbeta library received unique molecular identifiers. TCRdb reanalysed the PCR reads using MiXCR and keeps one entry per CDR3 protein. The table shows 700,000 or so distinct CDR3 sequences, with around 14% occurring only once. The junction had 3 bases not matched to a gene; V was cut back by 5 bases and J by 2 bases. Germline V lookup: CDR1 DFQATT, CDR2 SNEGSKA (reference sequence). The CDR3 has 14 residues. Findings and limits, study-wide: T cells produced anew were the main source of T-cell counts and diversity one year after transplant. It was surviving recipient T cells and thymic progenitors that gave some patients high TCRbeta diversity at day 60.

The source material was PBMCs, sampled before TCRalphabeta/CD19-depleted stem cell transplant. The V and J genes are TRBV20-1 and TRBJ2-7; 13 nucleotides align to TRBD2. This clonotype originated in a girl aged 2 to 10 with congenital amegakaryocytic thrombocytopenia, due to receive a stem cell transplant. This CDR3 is CSAELAGGPYEQYF. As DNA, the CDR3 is TGCAGTGCTGAACTAGCGGGAGGGCCCTACGAGCAGTACTTC.